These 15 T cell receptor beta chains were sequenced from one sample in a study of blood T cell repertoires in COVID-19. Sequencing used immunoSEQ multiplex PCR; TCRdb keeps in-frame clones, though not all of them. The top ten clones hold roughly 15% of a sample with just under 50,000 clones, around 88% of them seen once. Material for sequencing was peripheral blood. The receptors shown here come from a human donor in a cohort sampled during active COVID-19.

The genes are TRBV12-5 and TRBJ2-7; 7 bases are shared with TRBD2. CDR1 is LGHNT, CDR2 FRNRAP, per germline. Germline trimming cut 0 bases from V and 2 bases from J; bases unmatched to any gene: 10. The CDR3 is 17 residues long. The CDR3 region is CASGLVIGGSLTYEQYF. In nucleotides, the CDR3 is TGTGCTAGTGGTTTGGTCATCGGGGGGTCCCTCACCTACGAGCAGTACTTC.

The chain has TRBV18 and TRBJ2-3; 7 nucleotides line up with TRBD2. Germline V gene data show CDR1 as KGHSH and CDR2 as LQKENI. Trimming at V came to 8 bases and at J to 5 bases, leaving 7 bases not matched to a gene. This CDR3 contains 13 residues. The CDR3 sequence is CASPWPGGDTQYF. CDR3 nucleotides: TGTGCCAGCCCGTGGCCGGGAGGAGATACGCAGTATTTT.

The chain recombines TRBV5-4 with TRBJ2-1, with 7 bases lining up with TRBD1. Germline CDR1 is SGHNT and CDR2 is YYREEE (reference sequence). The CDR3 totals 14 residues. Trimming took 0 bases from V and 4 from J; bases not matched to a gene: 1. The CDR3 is CASSLGQGYNEQFF. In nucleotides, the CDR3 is TGTGCCAGCAGCTTGGGACAGGGTTACAATGAGCAGTTCTTC.

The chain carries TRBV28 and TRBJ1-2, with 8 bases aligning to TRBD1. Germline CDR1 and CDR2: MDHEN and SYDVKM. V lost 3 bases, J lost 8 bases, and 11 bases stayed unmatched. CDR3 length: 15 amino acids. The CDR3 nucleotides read TGTGCCAGCAGTTTGGGGACAGGCGGGATTTGGGGCTACACCTTC. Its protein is CASSLGTGGIWGYTF.

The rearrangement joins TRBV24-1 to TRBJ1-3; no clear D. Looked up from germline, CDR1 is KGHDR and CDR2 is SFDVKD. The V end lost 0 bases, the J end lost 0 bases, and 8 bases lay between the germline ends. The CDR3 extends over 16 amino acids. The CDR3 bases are TGTGCCACCAGTGATTTGGACTCCGGCTCTGGAAACACCATATATTTT. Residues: CATSDLDSGSGNTIYF.

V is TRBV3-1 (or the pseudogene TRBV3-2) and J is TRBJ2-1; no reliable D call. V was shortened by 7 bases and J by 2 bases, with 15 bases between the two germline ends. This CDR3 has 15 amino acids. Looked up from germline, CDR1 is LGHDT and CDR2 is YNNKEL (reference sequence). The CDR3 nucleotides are TGTGCCAGCACCGGGTGCAAGCTACCCTACAATGAGCAGTTCTTC. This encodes CASTGCKLPYNEQFF.

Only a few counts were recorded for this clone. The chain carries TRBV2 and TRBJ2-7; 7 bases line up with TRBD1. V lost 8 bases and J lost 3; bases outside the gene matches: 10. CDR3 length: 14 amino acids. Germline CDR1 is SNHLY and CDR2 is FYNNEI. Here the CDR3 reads CASGRDSLFYEQYF. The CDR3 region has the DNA TGTGCCAGCGGCCGGGACAGCCTTTTCTACGAGCAGTACTTC.

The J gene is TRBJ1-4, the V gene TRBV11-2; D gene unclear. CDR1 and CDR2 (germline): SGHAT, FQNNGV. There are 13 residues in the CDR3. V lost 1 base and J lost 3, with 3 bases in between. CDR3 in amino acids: CASSLGANEKLFF. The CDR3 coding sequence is TGTGCCAGCAGCTTAGGCGCTAATGAAAAACTGTTTTTT.

The CDR3 sequence: CASSPTGGPGNTIYF. In nucleotides, the CDR3 is TGTGCCAGCAGCCCTACAGGGGGCCCTGGAAACACCATATATTTT. The chain employs TRBV13 and TRBJ1-3; 9 bases map to TRBD1. The CDR3 extends over 15 amino acids. With 5 bases clipped from V and 2 bases from J, the junction kept 4 bases outside the gene matches. Looked up from germline, CDR1 is PRHDT and CDR2 is FYEKMQ (reference sequence).

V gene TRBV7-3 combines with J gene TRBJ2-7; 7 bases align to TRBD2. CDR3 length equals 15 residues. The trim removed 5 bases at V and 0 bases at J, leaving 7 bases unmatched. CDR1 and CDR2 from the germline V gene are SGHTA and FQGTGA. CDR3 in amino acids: CASSQVGGSSYEQYF. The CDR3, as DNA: TGTGCCAGCAGCCAAGTGGGGGGGAGCTCCTACGAGCAGTACTTC.

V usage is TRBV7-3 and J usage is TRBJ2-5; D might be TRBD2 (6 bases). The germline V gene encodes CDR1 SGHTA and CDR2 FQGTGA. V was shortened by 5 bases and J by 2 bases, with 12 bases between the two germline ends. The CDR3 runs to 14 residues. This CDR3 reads CASSPRDSQETQYF. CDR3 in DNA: TGTGCCAGCAGCCCGCGGGACTCGCAAGAGACCCAGTACTTC.

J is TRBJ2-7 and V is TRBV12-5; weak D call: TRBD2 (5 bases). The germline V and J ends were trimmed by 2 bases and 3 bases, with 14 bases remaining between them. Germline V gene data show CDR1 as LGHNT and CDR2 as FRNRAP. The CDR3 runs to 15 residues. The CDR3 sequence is CASGLSRGLHYEQYF. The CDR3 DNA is TGTGCTAGTGGTTTGTCCCGAGGACTCCACTACGAGCAGTACTTC.

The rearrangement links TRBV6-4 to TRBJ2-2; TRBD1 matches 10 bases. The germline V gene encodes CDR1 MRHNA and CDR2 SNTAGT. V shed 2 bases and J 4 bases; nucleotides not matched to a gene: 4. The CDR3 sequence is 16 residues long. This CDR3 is CASSDEGQGITGELFF. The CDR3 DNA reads TGTGCCAGCAGTGACGAGGGACAGGGGATCACCGGGGAGCTGTTTTTT.

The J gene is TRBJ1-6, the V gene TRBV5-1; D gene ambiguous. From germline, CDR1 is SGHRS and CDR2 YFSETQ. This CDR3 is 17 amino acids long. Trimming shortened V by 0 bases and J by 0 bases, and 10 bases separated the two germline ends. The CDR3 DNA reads TGCGCCAGCAGCTTGGTTGGTTACATCTCCTATAATTCACCCCTCCACTTT. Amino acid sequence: CASSLVGYISYNSPLHF.

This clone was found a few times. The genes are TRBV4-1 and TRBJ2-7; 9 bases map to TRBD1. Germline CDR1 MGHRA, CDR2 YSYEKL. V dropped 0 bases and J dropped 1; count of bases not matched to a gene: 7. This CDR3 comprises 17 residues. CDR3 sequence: CASSQDAGQGLSYEQYF. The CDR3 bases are TGCGCCAGCAGCCAAGACGCAGGACAGGGGCTGTCCTACGAGCAGTACTTC.